One TCR beta chain is described in this entry. Participants came from some 23 US areas, aged roughly 18 to 100 years. Categorization into cohorts depended on clinical history that participants reported. Two negative PCRs, clearance, or symptom resolution were required of recovered Cohort 3 donors. Germline V lookup: CDR1 MDHEN, CDR2 SYDVKM. CDR3 length equals 12 residues. Trimming removed 5 bases at V and 6 bases at J, with 8 bases between. The protocol was immunoSEQ multiplex PCR, while the TCRdb copy is restricted to in-frame clones and leaves out a portion. This sample has approximately 290,000 clones, with approximately 90% found just once. The data derive from a study of blood T cell repertoires in COVID-19.

The chain uses TRBV28 and TRBJ1-5; D is perhaps TRBD1 (6 bases). This TCR was sampled from a woman aged 25-40 years who had recovered from COVID-19. Sequencing was done on a sample of PBMCs or T cells enriched from blood (not recorded which). CDR3 in amino acids: CASSTGIQPQHF. The CDR3 DNA sequence: TGTGCCAGCAGTACAGGGATTCAGCCCCAGCATTTT.